These 26 T cell receptor beta chains share one sample of origin, sequenced in a study of T cells in localized non-small cell lung cancer. TCRdb's table, derived via immunoSEQ multiplex PCR, lists solely in-frame clones and lacks some. Found here are around 20,000 clones, roughly nine tenths of them singletons; the top ten hold around 2.5%. Specimen: peripheral blood, collected before any cancer treatment. Source of these receptors: a woman aged 35-75 years with stage I lung adenocarcinoma.

The CDR3 region has the DNA TGTGCCAGCAGTTTACCTAGTAGAGATGAGCAGTTCTTC. Translating gives CASSLPSRDEQFF. The chain joins TRBV28 to TRBJ2-1, with D unresolved. The CDR3 contains 13 residues. From germline, CDR1 is MDHEN and CDR2 SYDVKM. V was cut by 2 bases and J by 8 bases, with 10 bases left in between.

The V and J genes are TRBV30 and TRBJ1-5; 9 bases line up with TRBD1. From germline, CDR1 is GTSNPN and CDR2 SVGIG (reference sequence). The CDR3 has 15 residues. V gave up 1 base and J gave up 3 bases; unmatched junction bases: 4. CDR3 sequence (DNA): TGTGCCTGGAGTGATGGACAGGGGTACAATCAGCCCCAGCATTTT. Translating gives CAWSDGQGYNQPQHF. Drawing the rest from reference TRBV30 and TRBJ1-5, the complete variable domain is SQTIHQWPATLVQPVGSPLSLECTVEGTSNPNLYWYRQAAGRGLQLLFYSVGIGQISSEVPQNLSASRPQDRQFILSSKKLLLSDSGFYLCAWSDGQGYNQPQHFGDGTRLSIL.

The CDR3 sequence: CASSESAGHRNTEAFF. The CDR3 nucleotides are TGTGCCAGCAGTGAATCGGCAGGGCACAGAAACACTGAAGCTTTCTTT. The chain carries TRBV25-1 and TRBJ1-1; a possible D gene is TRBD1 (5 bases). The CDR3 spans 16 residues. Trimming took off 1 base at V and 2 bases at J, with 14 bases between the two ends. Germline CDR1 MGHDK, CDR2 SYGVNS.

The sample holds one count of this clone. This chain links TRBV6-5 with TRBJ1-2; D is unclear. Germline V gene sequence: CDR1 MNHEY, CDR2 SVGAGI. V lost 2 bases and J 8 bases, leaving 18 bases between the germline ends. This CDR3 contains 15 residues. CDR3 nucleotide sequence: TGTGCCAGCAGTTACCTATCGTCCGCGGAGGAGGGCTACACCTTC. This encodes CASSYLSSAEEGYTF.

This chain connects TRBV7-9 to TRBJ1-1, with 7 bases identical to TRBD1. The ends lost 2 bases at V and 1 base at J; junction bases unmatched: 1. CDR3 size: 14 residues. From germline, CDR1 is SEHNR and CDR2 FQNEAQ (reference sequence). CDR3 protein: CASSLQGGNTEAFF. The DNA for the CDR3 is TGTGCCAGCAGCTTACAGGGGGGGAACACTGAAGCTTTCTTT.

The rearrangement links TRBV7-6 to TRBJ2-3; D is perhaps TRBD1 (6 bases). Trimming pared 3 bases from V and 5 bases from J, leaving 15 bases between. Germline-derived CDR1 and CDR2 are SGHVS and FNYEAQ. The CDR3 runs to 15 residues. CDR3 coding DNA: TGTGCCAGCAGCTTGACAGGTTCCTTTGGAGATACGCAGTATTTT. The encoded protein is CASSLTGSFGDTQYF.

Only one count was recorded for this clone. The chain recombines TRBV7-3 with TRBJ1-1, with D perhaps matching TRBD1 (6 bases). This CDR3 contains 14 residues. The germline V gene has CDR1 SGHTA and CDR2 FQGTGA. Trimming pared 5 bases from V and 3 bases from J, leaving 13 bases between. CDR3 DNA: TGTGCCAGCAGCCCTCGGGACACTCACACTGAAGCTTTCTTT. As protein: CASSPRDTHTEAFF.

The chain couples TRBV19 to TRBJ2-2; no definite D call. The CDR3 totals 13 residues. Looked up from germline, CDR1 is LNHDA and CDR2 is SQIVND (reference sequence). V dropped 3 bases and J dropped 8 bases, with 10 bases sitting between them. The chain's CDR3 is CASSIRIKGELFF. The CDR3, as DNA: TGTGCCAGTAGTATTAGAATTAAGGGGGAGCTGTTTTTT.

The chain combines TRBV11-3 with TRBJ1-1; D uncertain. Per germline, CDR1 SGHNT and CDR2 YENEEA. V lost 5 bases and J lost 1, with 8 bases in between. The CDR3 totals 13 residues. The CDR3 coding sequence is TGTGCCAGCAGCCCCCGGTGGAACACTGAAGCTTTCTTT. It specifies CASSPRWNTEAFF.

Only one count was recorded for this clone. The J gene is TRBJ2-5, the V gene TRBV5-6; tentative D call: TRBD2 (6 bases). Trimming stripped 0 bases from V and 4 bases from J, with 10 bases between. Germline CDR1 SGHDT, CDR2 YYEEEE. The CDR3 is 14 amino acids. The CDR3 loop reads CASSLAGGRETQYF. CDR3 in DNA: TGTGCCAGCAGCTTGGCCGGGGGTCGAGAGACCCAGTACTTC.

The chain carries TRBV5-8 and TRBJ1-1, with TRBD1 as a possible D gene (5 bases). CDR1 SGHTS and CDR2 YDEGEE come from the germline V gene. The CDR3 length is 15 residues. Trimming took 4 bases from V and 1 from J, leaving 14 bases between them. The CDR3 coding sequence is TGTGCCAGCAGCCCTTTCCAGGGCAGGAACACTGAAGCTTTCTTT. It yields the protein CASSPFQGRNTEAFF.

The rearrangement links TRBV27 to TRBJ2-7; D may be TRBD1 (6 bases). The germline V gene encodes CDR1 MNHEY and CDR2 SMNVEV (reference sequence). The length of the CDR3 is 16 residues. The V and J ends lost 3 bases and 2 bases respectively, with 17 bases between them. The CDR3 sequence: CASSFSGASTPYEQYF. In DNA, the CDR3 is TGTGCCAGCAGTTTCTCAGGGGCCAGTACCCCCTACGAGCAGTACTTC.

This clone is a singleton in its sample. The V gene is TRBV2, the J gene TRBJ2-1; 9 bases are a match to TRBD1. J was trimmed by 9 bases and V by 6 bases; bases with no gene match: 3. CDR1 is SNHLY, CDR2 FYNNEI, per germline. The CDR3 sequence is 12 residues long. The CDR3 region is CASRDRGIEQFF. CDR3 coding DNA: TGTGCCAGCAGGGACAGGGGCATTGAGCAGTTCTTC.

This clone appeared once. V is TRBV7-2 and J is TRBJ1-3; D not certain. Trimming shortened V by 5 bases and J by 5 bases, and 7 bases separated the two germline ends. This CDR3 is 12 amino acids long. CDR1 SGHTA and CDR2 FQGNSA come from the germline V gene. The CDR3 protein is CASSDGRNTIYF. In nucleotides, the CDR3 is TGTGCCAGCAGCGACGGGCGAAACACCATATATTTT.

The V call is TRBV10-1, the J call TRBJ2-1, with 7 bases that match TRBD2. CDR1 and CDR2 (germline): WNHNN, SYGVQD (reference sequence). CDR3 size: 14 residues. J lost 7 bases, V lost 7 bases, and 10 bases had no gene match. In DNA form, the CDR3 reads TGCGCCAGCACCCCAGGTCATAGCGGGAATGAGCAGTTCTTC. Translated: CASTPGHSGNEQFF.

This rearrangement joins TRBV7-2 to TRBJ2-7; no reliable D call. Trimming stripped 5 bases from V and 2 bases from J, with 13 bases between. The CDR3 is made up of 14 amino acids. CDR1 and CDR2 (germline): SGHTA, FQGNSA. The CDR3 nucleotides read TGTGCCAGCAGCCAAGGTTTCGTCGCCTACGAGCAGTACTTC. Its protein product is CASSQGFVAYEQYF.

This clone was observed a single time. V gene TRBV10-3 combines with J gene TRBJ2-7; TRBD2 aligns across 11 bases. This CDR3 is built from 18 residues. Germline assignment: CDR1 ENHRY and CDR2 SYGVKD. V shed 2 bases, J shed 2 bases, and the junction held 11 bases outside the gene matches. CDR3 residues: CAISEAPPTSGGPYEQYF. CDR3 DNA sequence: TGTGCCATCAGTGAGGCGCCCCCCACTAGCGGGGGTCCCTACGAGCAGTACTTC.

This rearrangement joins TRBV29-1 to TRBJ1-5; weak D call: TRBD1 (5 bases). This CDR3 has 12 amino acids. Germline CDR1 SQVTM, CDR2 ANQGSEA. With 5 bases removed from V and 2 bases from J, the gap between germline ends came to 7 bases. The CDR3, as DNA: TGCAGCGTTCAGGGACGCAATCAGCCCCAGCATTTT. Residues: CSVQGRNQPQHF.

The count of this clone is one. The chain combines TRBV7-2 with TRBJ1-2; 7 positions agree with TRBD1. The germline V gene encodes CDR1 SGHTA and CDR2 FQGNSA. The length of the CDR3 is 14 residues. V shed 3 bases, J shed 3 bases, and the junction held 4 bases outside the gene matches. The CDR3 reads CASSLGQHDYGYTF. The CDR3 nucleotides read TGTGCCAGCAGCTTGGGACAGCATGACTATGGCTACACCTTC. Looking up the rest from reference TRBV7-2 and TRBJ1-2 gives the full variable domain: GAGVSQSPSNKVTEKGKDVELRCDPISGHTALYWYRQSLGQGLEFLIYFQGNSAPDKSGLPSDRFSAERTGGSVSTLTIQRTQQEDSAVYLCASSLGQHDYGYTFGSGTRLTVV.

The chain is built from TRBV5-4 and TRBJ2-6; no reliable D call. The germline V gene has CDR1 SGHNT and CDR2 YYREEE (reference sequence). The CDR3 is 16 amino acids. The ends were cut back, 0 bases at V and 0 bases at J, with 7 bases in the middle. For the CDR3, the DNA is TGTGCCAGCAGCTTGGTCGGTACCTCTGGGGCCAACGTCCTGACTTTC. Protein sequence: CASSLVGTSGANVLTF. Supplemented by reference TRBV5-4 and TRBJ2-6, the full variable domain reads ETGVTQSPTHLIKTRGQQVTLRCSSQSGHNTVSWYQQALGQGPQFIFQYYREEENGRGNFPPRFSGLQFPNYSSELNVNALELDDSALYLCASSLVGTSGANVLTFGAGSRLTVL.

The chain links TRBV29-1 to TRBJ1-1, with D unresolved. Deletions cut 6 bases from V and 5 bases from J, with 16 bases between. The CDR3 consists of 13 residues. Germline CDR1 SQVTM, CDR2 ANQGSEA. CDR3 sequence (DNA): TGCAGCGTCCGTCCGACGGTAAAAACTGAAGCTTTCTTT. Translation: CSVRPTVKTEAFF.

The chain has TRBV10-1 and TRBJ2-2; D unresolved. Germline V gene sequence: CDR1 WNHNN, CDR2 SYGVQD (reference sequence). Trimming removed 10 bases at V and 5 bases at J, with 17 bases between. The CDR3 extends over 14 amino acids. The CDR3 region has the DNA TGCGCCACCTCCACGGCCTCCCGGACCGGGGAGCTGTTTTTT. Translating gives CATSTASRTGELFF.

V and J are TRBV6-1 and TRBJ2-1, with 8 bases lining up with TRBD2. This CDR3 spans 15 amino acids. Germline-derived CDR1 and CDR2 are MNHNS and SASEGT. The ends lost 5 bases at V and 7 bases at J; junction bases unmatched: 10. This CDR3 is CASSPIAGGLNEQFF. CDR3 bases: TGTGCCAGCAGTCCAATCGCGGGGGGTTTGAATGAGCAGTTCTTC.

This rearrangement joins TRBV11-1 to TRBJ2-5, with 13 positions matching TRBD2. Trimming took 6 bases from V and 7 from J; bases not matched to a gene: 8. The CDR3 has 15 amino acids. Germline V gives CDR1 SGHAT, CDR2 FQDESV (reference sequence). CDR3 nucleotides: TGTGCCAGCAGACGGACTAGCGGGGGCTCGGGGACCCAGTACTTC. It specifies CASRRTSGGSGTQYF.

The chain is built from TRBV25-1 and TRBJ1-1; D unclear. Germline V gene data show CDR1 as MGHDK and CDR2 as SYGVNS. V lost 1 base, J lost 3 bases, and 9 bases lay in between. The CDR3 consists of 14 residues. CDR3 sequence: CASSESGPYTEAFF. In DNA, the CDR3 is TGTGCCAGCAGTGAATCGGGTCCGTACACTGAAGCTTTCTTT.

This sequence joins TRBV28 and TRBJ2-2, with D possibly TRBD1 on 6 matching bases. Germline-derived CDR1 and CDR2 are MDHEN and SYDVKM. This CDR3 contains 14 residues. V was pared by 8 bases and J by 3 bases, with 13 bases between. The CDR3 coding sequence is TGTGCCAGCTTACTTTACAGGGACACCGGGGAGCTGTTTTTT. Its protein product is CASLLYRDTGELFF.